A selection of T cell receptor beta chains follows, all from one sample in a study of blood T cell repertoires in COVID-19. The data were produced by immunoSEQ multiplex PCR, yet TCRdb's version contains in-frame clones alone and is incomplete. The table shows nearly 40,000 clones, with 85% to 90% occurring only once. The sequenced sample consisted of peripheral blood. Every receptor here comes from a man aged 50 to 60 in a cohort sampled during active COVID-19. Each CDR3 is given with its conserved first and last residue. A D gene is named only where the DNA matches it firmly. The size field is filled for only some rows; it gives once, few, many or a size class.

CDR3nt,CDR3aa,d_gene,j_gene,v_gene,abundance
TGTGCCACCAGTGATTTTTGGGAGCGCGGGAGCATATCCGGGGAGCTGTTTTTT,CATSDFWERGSISGELFF,TRBD2,TRBJ2-2,TRBV24-1,few
TGTGCCAGCAGCATTCGCGGAGAGACCCAGTACTTC,CASSIRGETQYF,-,TRBJ2-5,TRBV6-5,-
TGTGCCAGCAGCGAGGGAGAAGCGGGAGGGCTCCCCCAAGAGACCCAGTACTTC,CASSEGEAGGLPQETQYF,TRBD2,TRBJ2-5,TRBV9,-
TGTGCCAGCAGTTTATCGGGGACTAGTTGGGGTGAGCAGTTCTTC,CASSLSGTSWGEQFF,TRBD2,TRBJ2-1,TRBV27,-
TGTGCCAGCAGCCAACGCGACAGGGTAGAGTACTTC,CASSQRDRVEYF,TRBD1,TRBJ2-5,TRBV3-1/TRBV3-2,-
TGCGCCAGCAGCTTGGACGCGGGACTTTGGGAGACCCAGTACTTC,CASSLDAGLWETQYF,-,TRBJ2-5,TRBV5-1,-
TGTGCCAGCAGCGAGACGGAGGGTATCATTCAGGGAGGTACGCAGTATTTT,CASSETEGIIQGGTQYF,-,TRBJ2-3,TRBV9,-
TGTGCCAGCAGCTTAGGAGGGGGGGCCTGGAATGAGCAGTTCTTC,CASSLGGGAWNEQFF,-,TRBJ2-1,TRBV7-2,-
TGCGCCAGCAGCTTAGCGGGAGTAAGGAATGAGCAGTTCTTC,CASSLAGVRNEQFF,TRBD2,TRBJ2-1,TRBV4-1,-
TGTGCCAGCAGCCAGACAGAAACTAATGAAAAACTGTTTTTT,CASSQTETNEKLFF,-,TRBJ1-4,TRBV7-9,-
TGTGCCAGCAGTGAAGCTAGCGGGGGGGCCACAGATACGCAGTATTTT,CASSEASGGATDTQYF,TRBD2,TRBJ2-3,TRBV6-1,-
TGTGCCAGTAGTATCGGGGGACAGGGGGCCTACGAGCAGTACTTC,CASSIGGQGAYEQYF,TRBD1,TRBJ2-7,TRBV19,-
TGTGCCAGCGCTCAGGGACACCTCTACAATGAGCAGTTCTTC,CASAQGHLYNEQFF,-,TRBJ2-1,TRBV19,-
TGTGCCAGCAGTCTGACTAGCGGGGCTACAGCAGATACGCAGTATTTT,CASSLTSGATADTQYF,TRBD2,TRBJ2-3,TRBV7-9,-
TGTGCCAGTTCCCCCGTAGCGGGAGGTAATGCCAAAAACATTCAGTACTTC,CASSPVAGGNAKNIQYF,TRBD2,TRBJ2-4,TRBV19,-
TGTGCCAGCAGCGCCAACCGATTGACAGGGGAGGGGAGTGAGACCCAGTACTTC,CASSANRLTGEGSETQYF,-,TRBJ2-5,TRBV9,-
TGTGCCAGCACCATCCAGGGCGGAAATGAGCAGTTCTTC,CASTIQGGNEQFF,-,TRBJ2-1,TRBV7-9,-
TGCGCCAGCAGCCAATTACCTAGCGGGGAATTGGATACGCAGTATTTT,CASSQLPSGELDTQYF,TRBD2,TRBJ2-3,TRBV4-3,-
TGTGCCAGTAGTATCGTCGGGGATTCACCCCTCCACTTT,CASSIVGDSPLHF,-,TRBJ1-6,TRBV19,-
TGTGCCAGCAGTTGGAGGGAAGAGACCCAGTACTTC,CASSWREETQYF,-,TRBJ2-5,TRBV2,-
TGTGCCACCAGTGACACGACAGGGGTGGGGACCGGGGAGCTGTTTTTT,CATSDTTGVGTGELFF,TRBD1,TRBJ2-2,TRBV24-1,once
TGTGCCAGCAGCCAAGAGCGGGTCTCCTATAATTCACCCCTCCACTTT,CASSQERVSYNSPLHF,-,TRBJ1-6,TRBV3-1/TRBV3-2,-
TGTGCCACCAGCAGAGAGGTGGTCAGAGAAGCTTTCTTT,CATSREVVREAFF,-,TRBJ1-1,TRBV15,-
TGTGCCAGCAACTGGTTACAGGGGGACAAACGTCAAGAGACCCAGTACTTC,CASNWLQGDKRQETQYF,TRBD1,TRBJ2-5,TRBV7-3,-
TGTGCCAGTAGCGACGGGACTAGCGTTTCCTACGAGCAGTACTTC,CASSDGTSVSYEQYF,TRBD2,TRBJ2-7,TRBV19,-
TGCGCCAGCAGCTTGACGGGTTATAGCAATCAGCCCCAGCATTTT,CASSLTGYSNQPQHF,-,TRBJ1-5,TRBV5-1,-
TGCGCCAGCAGCCAAGATCCAACCACTGGAGGGTATGGCTACACCTTC,CASSQDPTTGGYGYTF,-,TRBJ1-2,TRBV4-1,-
TGTGCCAGCTCAGTGGCGGCCCAACCGGATACGCAGTATTTT,CASSVAAQPDTQYF,-,TRBJ2-3,TRBV18,-
TGCGCCAGCAGCTTGGAGGGCGACAGCGGGGGCTATGGCTACACCTTC,CASSLEGDSGGYGYTF,-,TRBJ1-2,TRBV5-1,-
TGTGCCAGCAGCACCCCAGGGACTAGCGGCGATGAGCAGTTCTTC,CASSTPGTSGDEQFF,-,TRBJ2-1,TRBV21-1,-
TGCGCCAGCAGCCAAGTAAGGGGCAAAAACTATGGCTACACCTTC,CASSQVRGKNYGYTF,-,TRBJ1-2,TRBV4-1,-
TGTGCCAGCAGTTTATTAGCGGTAGCCTACAATGAGCAGTTCTTC,CASSLLAVAYNEQFF,-,TRBJ2-1,TRBV27,few
TGTGCCAGCAGCCTACTGGGGACAGGAAATCAGCCCCAGCATTTT,CASSLLGTGNQPQHF,TRBD1,TRBJ1-5,TRBV6-2/TRBV6-3,-
TGCGCCAGCAGCCAAGACTCGTTTGATACGCAGTATTTT,CASSQDSFDTQYF,-,TRBJ2-3,TRBV4-1,-
TGTGCCAGCAGCAGGGGCTCTGGGGCCAACGTCCTGACTTTC,CASSRGSGANVLTF,-,TRBJ2-6,TRBV5-4,-
TGCGCCAGCAGCCAAGATATGAGGGTTTCCTCCTACGAGCAGTACTTC,CASSQDMRVSSYEQYF,-,TRBJ2-7,TRBV4-3,-
TGTGCCAGCAGCGGGTCAGGGGCCATGAACACCGGGGAGCTGTTTTTT,CASSGSGAMNTGELFF,-,TRBJ2-2,TRBV9,once
TGTGCCAGCAGCGGACAGTACAATGAGCAGTTCTTC,CASSGQYNEQFF,-,TRBJ2-1,TRBV11-3,-
TGCGCCAGCAGCCAAGTCGGCGGGGGGGCCATGAATGAGCAGTTCTTC,CASSQVGGGAMNEQFF,TRBD2,TRBJ2-1,TRBV4-1,once
TGTGCCAGCAGCTTCGATGGGGGCGGACGCACAGATACGCAGTATTTT,CASSFDGGGRTDTQYF,-,TRBJ2-3,TRBV13,-
TGCGCCAGCAGCTTGTGGGGGCCCGCTGACAATGAAAAACTGTTTTTT,CASSLWGPADNEKLFF,-,TRBJ1-4,TRBV5-1,-
TGTGCCAGCAGCCAAGCCTCCGGGACAGACAGCCCGTACAATGAGCAGTTCTTC,CASSQASGTDSPYNEQFF,TRBD1,TRBJ2-1,TRBV3-1/TRBV3-2,-
TGTGCCTCTAGGATGGGACAGTTACGCTACGAGCAGTACTTC,CASRMGQLRYEQYF,TRBD1,TRBJ2-7,TRBV6-5,-
TGTGCCAGCAGTTATGGACAGACGGAGTACTTC,CASSYGQTEYF,-,TRBJ2-7,TRBV6-2/TRBV6-3,once
TGTGCCAGCTCACTTTATAGGGGGCCCCATACAGATACGCAGTATTTT,CASSLYRGPHTDTQYF,TRBD1,TRBJ2-3,TRBV18,-
TGTGCTAGCAGCTTGGCGGGAGGGCCTATATATGAGCAGTTCTTC,CASSLAGGPIYEQFF,TRBD2,TRBJ2-1,TRBV7-7,-
TGTGCCAGCAGCTTAGGCCTAGCGGGGTCCTACGAGCAGTACTTC,CASSLGLAGSYEQYF,TRBD2,TRBJ2-7,TRBV7-9,-